The 10 T cell receptor beta chains below come from one sample, sequenced in a study of cytomegalovirus exposure and HLA in healthy donors. The PCR contained 60 Vbeta and 13 Jbeta primers. Here immunoSEQ multiplex PCR was the method, and the copy in TCRdb shows in-frame clones only, minus some. The sample consists of about 190,000 clones, 75% to 90% of them appearing once. Sequencing was done on a sample of PBMCs. The receptors shown here come from a woman aged 18-29 years in good health and CMV-seronegative.

The chain carries TRBV27 and TRBJ2-7; D may be TRBD1 (6 bases). Germline V CDR1 and CDR2: MNHEY, SMNVEV (reference sequence). The CDR3 totals 16 residues. Deletions cut 7 bases from V and 2 bases from J, with 21 bases between. This chain's CDR3 is CASTPGGGQKTYEQYF. CDR3 DNA sequence: TGTGCCAGCACCCCCGGTGGGGGACAAAAAACCTACGAGCAGTACTTC.

The V call is TRBV28, the J call TRBJ2-1, with D possibly TRBD2 on 6 matching bases. Trimming shortened V by 5 bases and J by 3 bases, and 17 bases separated the two germline ends. Looked up from germline, CDR1 is MDHEN and CDR2 is SYDVKM. The CDR3 is made up of 16 amino acids. In DNA, the CDR3 is TGTGCCAGCAGTCCGCGGGACGGCCCGCTCTACAATGAGCAGTTCTTC. As protein: CASSPRDGPLYNEQFF.

V is TRBV19 and J is TRBJ2-5; D gene unclear. CDR1 and CDR2 from the germline V gene are LNHDA and SQIVND (reference sequence). This CDR3 has 11 residues. With 4 bases removed from V and 3 bases from J, the gap between germline ends came to 3 bases. The DNA of the CDR3 is TGTGCCAGTAGTACCGAAGAGACCCAGTACTTC. Its protein product is CASSTEETQYF.

This sequence joins TRBV27 and TRBJ2-5; 7 bases match TRBD2. Germline V CDR1 and CDR2: MNHEY, SMNVEV (reference sequence). The CDR3 is 15 amino acids. The J segment lost 1 base and the V segment lost 6 bases, leaving 8 bases of the junction unmatched. CDR3 sequence (DNA): TGTGCCAGCAGCCAGGTACTAGCGACCCAAGAGACCCAGTACTTC. The encoded protein is CASSQVLATQETQYF.

The chain carries TRBV5-1 and TRBJ1-6; TRBD1 is a possible D gene (6 bases). The CDR3 is 15 amino acids. CDR1 is SGHRS, CDR2 YFSETQ, per germline. V was trimmed by 0 bases and J by 6 bases, leaving 10 bases between them. CDR3 in DNA: TGCGCCAGCAGCTTGGCAGGGGAGCCTAATTCACCCCTCCACTTT. Protein: CASSLAGEPNSPLHF.

This chain uses TRBV7-9 with TRBJ2-1; weak D call: TRBD2 (5 bases). This CDR3 comprises 12 residues. Germline lookup yields CDR1 SEHNR and CDR2 FQNEAQ (reference sequence). Trimming stripped 8 bases from V and 6 bases from J, with 11 bases between. The CDR3 sequence is CASETGSNEQFF. In DNA form, the CDR3 reads TGTGCCAGCGAGACGGGATCCAATGAGCAGTTCTTC.

The CDR3 region is CSVGDIEVRGYTF. DNA of the CDR3: TGCAGCGTTGGGGACATCGAAGTAAGGGGCTACACCTTC. V is TRBV29-1 and J is TRBJ1-2; the D gene is possibly TRBD1 (6 bases). Germline assignment: CDR1 SQVTM and CDR2 ANQGSEA. V dropped 4 bases and J dropped 8 bases, with 17 bases sitting between them. The CDR3 contains 13 residues. The full variable domain, completed using reference TRBV29-1 and TRBJ1-2, is SAVISQKPSRDICQRGTSLTIQCQVDSQVTMMFWYRQQPGQSLTLIATANQGSEATYESGFVIDKFPISRPNLTFSTLTVSNMSPEDSSIYLCSVGDIEVRGYTFGSGTRLTVV.

The rearrangement joins TRBV15 to TRBJ1-1; TRBD1 matches at 10 bases. This CDR3 spans 15 amino acids. CDR1 is LNHNV, CDR2 YYDKDF, per germline (reference sequence). The trim removed 6 bases at V and 5 bases at J, leaving 9 bases unmatched. In DNA, the CDR3 is TGTGCCACCAGGGGGTCGGGGACAGGGGTAACTGAAGCTTTCTTT. It codes for CATRGSGTGVTEAFF.

The chain's CDR3 is CASSVVPGETQYF. The CDR3, as DNA: TGTGCCAGCAGCGTAGTCCCAGGAGAGACCCAGTACTTC. The V call is TRBV9, the J call TRBJ2-5; D is undetermined. Germline lookup yields CDR1 SGDLS and CDR2 YYNGEE. The CDR3 length is 13 residues. Trimming shortened V by 0 bases and J by 4 bases, and 7 bases separated the two germline ends.

The chain links TRBV18 to TRBJ1-2; no firm D call. This CDR3 is 15 amino acids long. Trimming took off 1 base at V and 0 bases at J, with 9 bases between the two ends. The germline CDR1 and CDR2 sequences are KGHSH and LQKENI. As DNA, the CDR3 is TGTGCCAGCTCACCACGAGCGGATCCTAACTATGGCTACACCTTC. It is translated as CASSPRADPNYGYTF.